The 20 T cell receptor beta chains given below trace back to one sample, sequenced in a study of T cell responses to AZD1222 COVID-19 vaccine. Using immunoSEQ multiplex PCR, the repertoire was profiled, and TCRdb retains in-frame clones only, with some absent. The sample has 30,000 to 35,000 clones; about nine tenths are singletons. The input for sequencing was peripheral blood, taken on day 0 of AZD1222 vaccination. These receptors originate from an adult in good health.

This chain joins TRBV6-6 and TRBJ2-3; 9 bases are shared with TRBD2. J lost 2 bases, V lost 7 bases, and 4 bases had no gene match. The CDR3 is 14 amino acids. Germline assignment: CDR1 MNHNY and CDR2 SVGAGI (reference sequence). CDR3 region: CASKGGGDTDTQYF. CDR3 in DNA: TGTGCCAGCAAAGGCGGGGGGGACACAGATACGCAGTATTTT.

The rearrangement links TRBV5-4 to TRBJ2-7; no firm D call. Germline V gene sequence: CDR1 SGHNT, CDR2 YYREEE (reference sequence). The CDR3 runs 14 residues. Between the trimmed V and J ends, which lost 3 bases and 0 bases, there was a span of 10 bases. The CDR3: CASSSQWNSYEQYF. Here the CDR3 DNA reads TGTGCCAGCAGCTCCCAGTGGAACTCCTACGAGCAGTACTTC.

This clone was seen only a few times. The rearrangement uses TRBV7-8 and TRBJ1-1, with 8 nucleotides matching TRBD1. Germline V lookup: CDR1 SGHVS, CDR2 FQNEAQ. The CDR3 runs to 14 residues. V lost 4 bases, J lost 4 bases, and 5 bases stayed unmatched. DNA for the CDR3: TGTGCCAGCAGCTATCAACAGGGGGGCACTGAAGCTTTCTTT. Amino acids: CASSYQQGGTEAFF.

The chain uses TRBV18 and TRBJ1-3; D gene uncertain. This CDR3 spans 16 amino acids. From germline, CDR1 is KGHSH and CDR2 LQKENI. V was clipped by 0 bases and J by 0 bases, with 9 bases between them. For the CDR3, the DNA is TGTGCCAGCTCACCACCGGACGCCCGCTCTGGAAACACCATATATTTT. Its protein is CASSPPDARSGNTIYF.

J is TRBJ1-2 and V is TRBV2, with D perhaps TRBD1 (6 bases). The CDR3 covers 14 residues. Trimming took 4 bases from V and 8 from J, leaving 17 bases between them. CDR1 is SNHLY and CDR2 is FYNNEI in the germline V gene. The CDR3 DNA follows: TGTGCCAGCAGTGCGGGCAGGGGAGGAGAAGGCTACACCTTC. This sequence encodes CASSAGRGGEGYTF. Supplemented by reference TRBV2 and TRBJ1-2, the full variable domain reads EPEVTQTPSHQVTQMGQEVILRCVPISNHLYFYWYRQILGQKVEFLVSFYNNEISEKSEIFDDQFSVERPDGSNFTLKIRSTKLEDSAMYFCASSAGRGGEGYTFGSGTRLTVV.

V gene TRBV10-3 combines with J gene TRBJ1-2, with 7 positions matching TRBD1. V lost 3 bases and J lost 3; bases outside the gene matches: 4. The CDR3 is 14 residues long. Germline V gene sequence: CDR1 ENHRY, CDR2 SYGVKD. DNA of the CDR3: TGTGCCATCAGTGAAGGCAGGGGGGACTATGGCTACACCTTC. This codes for CAISEGRGDYGYTF.

The chain has TRBV6-5 and TRBJ1-5; maybe TRBD1 (5 bases). Trimming removed 6 bases from V and 0 bases from J, with 12 bases in between. Germline V gives CDR1 MNHEY, CDR2 SVGAGI. This CDR3 is built from 15 residues. CDR3 residues: CASSQAGNSNQPQHF. The CDR3 nucleotides read TGTGCCAGCAGCCAGGCAGGGAATAGCAATCAGCCCCAGCATTTT.

Comment on this clone: The junction shows a germline mismatch at one end, possibly a read error. The chain has TRBV5-4 and TRBJ1-2, with TRBD1 identical over 8 bases. CDR3 length: 14 amino acids. Germline lookup yields CDR1 SGHNT and CDR2 YYREEE (reference sequence). CDR3 sequence (DNA): TGTACCAGCAGCCCGGGACAGGAGGTCTATGGCTACACCTTC. Translating it yields CTSSPGQEVYGYTF. Drawing the rest from reference TRBV5-4 and TRBJ1-2, the complete variable domain is ETGVTQSPTHLIKTRGQQVTLRCSSQSGHNTVSWYQQALGQGPQFIFQYYREEENGRGNFPPRFSGLQFPNYSSELNVNALELDDSALYLCTSSPGQEVYGYTFGSGTRLTVV.

The chain employs TRBV5-1 and TRBJ2-7; D might be TRBD1 or TRBD2, each matching 5 bases. Germline V gene sequence: CDR1 SGHRS, CDR2 YFSETQ. The CDR3 is 16 amino acids. V dropped 3 bases and J dropped 0 bases, with 16 bases sitting between them. The CDR3 DNA reads as TGCGCCAGCAGCTGGAACTCCGGGACGGTCTCCTACGAGCAGTACTTC. This gives the protein CASSWNSGTVSYEQYF.

This clone was found once. The chain has TRBV20-1 and TRBJ2-5; TRBD2 matches 8 bases. Trimming took 3 bases from V and 3 from J; bases not matched to a gene: 9. The CDR3 runs to 15 residues. Per the germline V gene, CDR1 is DFQATT and CDR2 is SNEGSKA (reference sequence). Here the CDR3 reads CSASYAAGREETQYF. CDR3 coding DNA: TGCAGTGCTAGTTACGCAGCCGGGAGGGAAGAGACCCAGTACTTC.

The chain is built from TRBV3-1 (or the pseudogene TRBV3-2) and TRBJ2-2, with TRBD2 identical over 8 bases. Trimming cost V 3 bases and J 7 bases; bases outside gene matches: 16. The germline V gene encodes CDR1 LGHDT and CDR2 YNNKEL (reference sequence). The CDR3 loop spans 18 amino acids. CDR3 in DNA: TGTGCCAGCAGCCATGGTACCGGGACTAGGGGGTATGGCGGGGAGCTGTTTTTT. It yields the protein CASSHGTGTRGYGGELFF.

This clone appeared a single time. This chain links TRBV7-2 with TRBJ2-1, with TRBD2 matching over 9 bases. With 3 bases clipped from V and 0 bases from J, the junction kept 3 bases outside the gene matches. The CDR3 has 16 residues. Germline V gene sequence: CDR1 SGHTA, CDR2 FQGNSA. CDR3 sequence (DNA): TGTGCCAGCAGCTTTAGCGGGGGATCCTCCTACAATGAGCAGTTCTTC. Translation: CASSFSGGSSYNEQFF.

This clone showed up just once. The genes are TRBV19 and TRBJ1-1; D remains unclear. The CDR3 covers 15 residues. Trimming shortened V by 5 bases and J by 0 bases, and 13 bases separated the two germline ends. The germline gives CDR1 LNHDA, CDR2 SQIVND (reference sequence). CDR3 protein: CASSPTTPMNTEAFF. Here the CDR3 DNA reads TGTGCCAGTAGTCCAACAACCCCTATGAACACTGAAGCTTTCTTT.

The chain carries TRBV30 and TRBJ1-5; TRBD1 aligns across 12 bases. This CDR3 region has 17 residues. Germline V gene lookup returns CDR1 GTSNPN and CDR2 SVGIG (reference sequence). With V trimmed by 1 base and J by 6 bases, 10 bases remained unmatched. In DNA, the CDR3 is TGTGCCTGGAGTGAAGGGACAGGGGGCCTGTGGAGTCAGCCCCAGCATTTT. This codes for CAWSEGTGGLWSQPQHF.

J is TRBJ1-5 and V is TRBV5-6; D unclear. Trimming left V 2 bases short and J 7 bases short, with 10 bases between. The V gene's germline CDR1 is SGHDT and CDR2 YYEEEE. The CDR3 loop spans 13 amino acids. DNA for the CDR3: TGTGCCAGCAGCTTTGGTCGCGGACAGCCCCAGCATTTT. It is translated as CASSFGRGQPQHF.

This chain links TRBV2 with TRBJ1-6, with D uncertain. CDR3 size: 15 residues. In germline, CDR1 is SNHLY, CDR2 FYNNEI. Trimming removed 6 bases at V and 7 bases at J, with 16 bases between. This CDR3 reads CASRAPPADNSPLHF. Written as DNA, the CDR3 is TGTGCCAGCAGAGCCCCCCCCGCGGACAATTCACCCCTCCACTTT.

The rearrangement links TRBV10-3 to TRBJ1-1; the D is unclear. V was shortened by 3 bases and J by 3 bases, with 11 bases between the two germline ends. The CDR3 totals 14 residues. Germline V gene lookup returns CDR1 ENHRY and CDR2 SYGVKD. The DNA of the CDR3 is TGTGCCATCAGTGAAGCGACGCTGGACACTGAAGCTTTCTTT. Translating it yields CAISEATLDTEAFF.

The rearrangement links TRBV19 to TRBJ1-6; maybe TRBD1 (5 bases). Germline V gene lookup returns CDR1 LNHDA and CDR2 SQIVND (reference sequence). CDR3 length equals 14 residues. V shed 6 bases and J shed 6 bases, with 12 bases lying between them. The CDR3 spells CASSYNGGNSPLHF. Here the CDR3 DNA reads TGTGCCAGTAGCTACAACGGGGGTAATTCACCCCTCCACTTT.

This rearrangement joins TRBV29-1 to TRBJ1-5; D remains ambiguous. The CDR3 consists of 13 residues. Trimming cost V 4 bases and J 4 bases, with 11 bases left between them. Germline lookup yields CDR1 SQVTM and CDR2 ANQGSEA. DNA of the CDR3: TGCAGCGTTGCGCGTGGCTTTAATCAGCCCCAGCATTTT. Translating it yields CSVARGFNQPQHF.

This clone was detected only once. The chain is built from TRBV7-9 and TRBJ2-2; the match to TRBD1 covers 9 bases. The CDR3 has 14 amino acids. Trimming removed 6 bases from V and 7 bases from J; junction bases left unmatched: 6. CDR1 is SEHNR, CDR2 FQNEAQ, per germline (reference sequence). CDR3: CASRRDRVSGELFF. In DNA form, the CDR3 reads TGTGCCAGCAGACGGGACAGGGTTAGCGGGGAGCTGTTTTTT. Filled out from reference TRBV7-9 and TRBJ2-2, the complete variable domain reads DTGVSQNPRHKITKRGQNVTFRCDPISEHNRLYWYRQTLGQGPEFLTYFQNEAQLEKSRLLSDRFSAERPKGSFSTLEIQRTEQGDSAMYLCASRRDRVSGELFFGEGSRLTVL.